The rows below give T cell receptor beta chains drawn from one sample of a study of T cell repertoires in cytomegalovirus infection. These receptors lack a known antigen. One entry per CDR3 protein, called by TCRdb with MiXCR from the reads. Of approximately 110,000 distinct CDR3 sequences in the sample, 35% to 50% were seen once. Sample: CD8+ T cells from cultured PBMCs, taken from culture after CMV antigen stimulation. The source of these receptors is a human donor in good health (CMV status not recorded). Some clones in this sample may be carry-over from other donors' samples. CDR3s include the opening cysteine and the closing phenylalanine or tryptophan. D genes are given only for firm matches. Clone size, where shown, is once, few, many, or a class for clones that have expanded.

>-|TRBJ2-7|TRBD1|TRBV6-5
CASSYRTGGSLEQYF
TGTGCCAGCAGTTACCGGACAGGGGGCTCTCTCGAGCAGTACTTC
>-|TRBJ2-7|-|TRBV7-2
CASSLSVQGEQYF
TGTGCCAGCAGCTTGTCCGTCCAAGGGGAGCAGTACTTC
>few|TRBJ2-1|-|TRBV27
CASRPLSNEQFF
TGTGCCAGCAGACCACTTAGCAATGAGCAGTTCTTC
>-|TRBJ1-2|-|TRBV12-3/TRBV12-4
CASGLGYVYGYTF
TGTGCCAGCGGCCTGGGTTACGTCTATGGCTACACCTTC
>-|TRBJ2-3|TRBD2|TRBV7-2
CASSLRLAGDTDTQYF
TGTGCCAGCAGCCTTAGACTAGCGGGGGACACAGATACGCAGTATTTT
>-|TRBJ2-2|TRBD2|TRBV6-1
CASSYSGGAIGELFF
TGTGCCAGCAGTTACAGCGGGGGGGCAATCGGGGAGCTGTTTTTT
>-|TRBJ2-5|TRBD2|TRBV6-6
CATIAAGLQETQYF
TGTGCCACTATAGCAGCGGGGTTACAAGAGACCCAGTACTTC
>-|TRBJ2-1|TRBD2|TRBV4-2
CASSQDGGDYNEQFF
TGTGCCAGCAGCCAAGACGGGGGGGACTACAATGAGCAGTTCTTC
>once|TRBJ2-3|-|TRBV24-1
CATSDNMRDGTDTQYF
TGTGCCACCAGTGATAACATGCGGGATGGCACAGATACGCAGTATTTT
>once|TRBJ1-5|-|TRBV27
CASSLLGGAGQPQHF
TGTGCCAGCAGTTTATTGGGGGGGGCAGGACAGCCCCAGCATTTT
>few|TRBJ2-3|-|TRBV7-6
CASSLRGYTDTQYF
TGTGCCAGCAGCTTACGGGGGTACACAGATACGCAGTATTTT
>-|TRBJ1-5|-|TRBV20-1
CSAPKRGNNQPQHF
TGCAGTGCTCCTAAGCGGGGGAACAATCAGCCCCAGCATTTT
>many|TRBJ2-3|TRBD1|TRBV7-2
CASSSQGAFSTDTQYF
TGTGCCAGCAGCTCTCAGGGGGCTTTTAGCACAGATACGCAGTATTTT
>many|TRBJ2-7|-|TRBV7-2
CASSLGFSTTYEQYF
TGTGCCAGCAGCTTAGGCTTTTCGACAACCTACGAGCAGTACTTC
>-|TRBJ2-4|-|TRBV6-5
CASGSSSRVARNSGHGAKNIQYF
TGTGCCAGCGGTAGCAGCTCCAGGGTTGCACGTAACTCGGGCCATGGAGCCAAAAACATTCAGTACTTC
>-|TRBJ2-5|TRBD1|TRBV4-2
CASSQLPGGQETQYF
TGTGCCAGCAGCCAACTCCCAGGGGGACAAGAGACCCAGTACTTC